The clone carrying this T cell receptor (beta chain) was seen repeatedly, ten times or more. The target antigen is unknown. V was trimmed by 1 base and J by 7 bases, leaving 5 bases between them. The germline V gene has CDR1 ENHRY and CDR2 SYGVKD. The CDR3 sequence is 12 residues long. The data are from a study of T cells after yellow fever vaccination. About the research overall: The SMART-Seq v4 Ultra Low Input method served to prepare the low-cell-number fractions.

MiXCR, run by TCRdb on the 5' RACE reads, gives a single entry per CDR3 protein. Among more than 200,000 distinct CDR3 sequences, more than 3.5% were seen once, and the ten largest hold over 15%. Whole-study findings and limits: Subsequent to the booster, the majority of primary-vaccination clones reappeared (around 96% CD4, approximately 90% CD8). One caveat is that FACS-sorted repertoires could contain abundant clonotypes contaminating from the bulk population.

The receptor comes from a man younger than 35 who received the YFV17D yellow fever vaccine. The sequenced sample was PBMCs, obtained 15 days after the yellow fever booster vaccination. The chain joins TRBV10-3 to TRBJ2-1, with unresolved D. In nucleotides, the CDR3 is TGTGCCATCAGTGAGTTCGGTAATGAGCAGTTCTTC. Encoded protein: CAISEFGNEQFF.